This record covers a single T cell receptor (beta chain). The data stem from a study of cytomegalovirus exposure and HLA in healthy donors. The primer mix had 60 Vbeta and 13 Jbeta primers. Measured with immunoSEQ multiplex PCR; TCRdb has only the in-frame clones, and not every one. The sample has 130,000 or so clones, roughly 85% seen once; the top ten hold less than 7%. Germline V gene lookup returns CDR1 MDHEN and CDR2 SYDVKM. This CDR3 has 12 residues. V lost 8 bases, J lost 4 bases, and 12 bases lay in between. The sequenced sample was PBMCs. The J gene is TRBJ2-7, the V gene TRBV28, with D tentatively TRBD1 (6 bases). This TCR was recovered from a woman aged 25-40 years in good health and CMV-seropositive. This CDR3 is CASGYRVYEQYF. CDR3 nucleotide sequence: TGTGCCAGCGGTTACAGGGTTTACGAGCAGTACTTC.